This TCR beta chain was sequenced for a study of blood T cells in healthy people across ages. General study results and limits: Relative to aged donors, long-lived donors carried more naive CD4+ cells and displayed higher diversity.

Alongside a J-beta primer mix, a sample-barcoded 5' primer served in a second PCR lasting 7 to 11 cycles. TCRdb re-called the 5' RACE reads with MiXCR, one entry per CDR3 protein. The repertoire has 1.4 million to 1.5 million distinct CDR3 sequences, 42% of them found once; the top ten carry approximately 7.9%. With respect to this clonotype: The antigen remains unidentified.

J gave up 1 base and V 4 bases, and 4 bases lay outside the gene matches. CDR3 length: 16 amino acids. Germline lookup yields CDR1 SGHRS and CDR2 YFSETQ. The sequence derives from a woman aged 18-29 years in good health. The V and J genes are TRBV5-1 and TRBJ2-7, with 14 bases aligning to TRBD2. The sample was blood. CDR3 sequence: CASSATSGGVSYEQYF. The CDR3, as DNA: TGCGCCAGCAGCGCGACTAGCGGGGGGGTATCCTACGAGCAGTACTTC.